This T cell receptor beta chain was observed in a study of beta chain features in type 1 diabetes (dated by TCRdb to the late 2010s). Regarding the research as a whole: Mean age, gender distribution, total cell number and subset yield were not different between patients and healthy donors. A total of roughly 99 million sorted cells were examined across all samples, and the number of cells per subset was strongly correlated with RNA yield. The study compared the TCRB repertoires of sorted circulating CD4+ T cell subsets in recently diagnosed type 1 diabetes patients with those in matched healthy donors. Regulatory and stem cell-like memory subsets were isolated from only 8 patients and roughly eight healthy donors, whereas naive and central memory subsets came from all 28 donors.

General study outcomes and caveats: The naive, central memory and regulatory TCRB repertoires appeared to resemble one another more closely among patients than among healthy donors. Because the HLA sub-analyses included only small numbers of individuals, any influence of HLA type on TCRB rearrangement was left unresolved. At VDJ recombination sites, patients with type 1 diabetes made fewer insertions and deleted more nucleotides, a pattern implying thymic rearrangement abnormalities. Sequencing cDNA rather than genomic DNA could over-represent highly expressing activated cells, although activation and CD3 levels did not differ between groups. PCR might favor shorter templates, but patient and control samples were amplified and corrected together, so any skew would affect both groups equally. A moderate but significant shortening of TCRB CDR3 length was observed in type 1 diabetes patients in all four CD4+ subsets.

The High Capacity cDNA Reverse Transcription Kit was used to reverse transcribe all of the isolated RNA, meaning that expressed TCRB transcripts were what got sequenced. Deep immunoSEQ sequencing was applied to naive, central memory and regulatory T cell samples, giving an average of approximately 3.8 million total reads per sample. After sorted cells were lysed in RLT buffer, RNA was extracted with DNase-treated RNeasy Micro or Mini kits, with the choice depending on cell number. To prevent cross-contamination, every cell subset was processed on its own, while patient and healthy donor samples were processed together. The immunoSEQ multiplex PCR was used to amplify TCRB sequences from cDNA, generating 87-bp fragments that spanned the CDR3 region. Sequencing of the amplicons was done on the Illumina HiSeq platform. On the study's bioinformatics: PCR bias was corrected computationally using synthetic template baselines, and reads within Hamming distance 2 were collapsed, with unmergeable singletons discarded. By aligning reads against IMGT, V, D and J genes, CDR3 length, and insertions or deletions at six rearrangement sites were assigned. Within each subset, clonotype counts were normalized to the number of sorted cells before true diversity and Gini coefficients were calculated with the tcR R package. Repertoire sharing was quantified using the overlap coefficient calculated on TCRB nucleotide sequences. As a proxy for the pre-selection repertoire, out-of-frame TCRB sequences from naive cells were analyzed. The immuneACCESS repertoire file appears here via TCRdb, limited to in-frame rearrangements. These files lack a portion of the clones; in checked studies, under half of the deficit traces to unresolved V genes, and the cause of the others is not known. The D gene and trimming were derived from the DNA, and the V and J assignments and clone size from that table. The sample table contains about 650,000 clones; only one count was recorded for around 12% of them. The biggest ten clones account for around 0.12% of the sample.

Each donor gave one peripheral blood draw, roughly 0.12 L on average, collected into heparinised tubes. A BD FACSAria II was used to sort naive, central memory, regulatory and stem cell-like memory CD4+ T cells with a panel that included CD45RO, CCR7, CD25, CD127, CD95 and CD27. All sorted populations exceeded 98% purity. PBMCs were separated immediately by Lymphoprep density gradient centrifugation and were stained directly, without being cultured. So that batch effects would be minimized, each experiment stained and sorted samples in pairs, pairing one healthy donor with one patient. This clone was counted only a few times. The clone's antigen remains unknown. One base away there is no much larger clone; base qualities are not given. The sequenced material came from naive CD4+ T cells from blood. This specimen's cell subset or site label, per the study, means: true naive CD4+ T cells. The clonotype originates from a man aged 25 to 40 with type 1 diabetes.

The DNA is TGTGCCTGGAGTGTAATCGGGCAGGACGGGCATGAGCAGTTCTTC. Its protein product is CAWSVIGQDGHEQFF. The V and J genes are TRBV30 and TRBJ2-1, with the D gene not clear enough to name. Sequences GTSNPN (CDR1) and SVGIG (CDR2) are obtained from the germline V gene (reference sequence). The CDR3 covers 15 residues, taking in both the cysteine and the phenylalanine. CDR3 DNA is the only sequence kept; it has 45 bases, read in frame from the first base. V is shortened by 0 bases, J by 8 bases, and the region joining them spans 17 bases.